This T cell receptor beta chain emerged from a study of blood T cell repertoires in COVID-19. The CDR3 extends over 17 amino acids. Germline V gives CDR1 SGHRS, CDR2 YFSETQ. Unmatched junction bases numbered 11, after V lost 3 bases and J lost 6 bases. In the authors' workflow: Amplified reference gene primers provided the basis for estimating nucleated cell counts. The assay was immunoSEQ multiplex PCR, and TCRdb's table has in-frame clones only and misses some. Clonal size and the V and J genes are those of that table, whereas D and trimming came from the DNA. Found here are about 410,000 clones, 86% of them singletons; the top ten hold approximately 1.4%.

Input material: peripheral blood. The gene calls are TRBV5-1 and TRBJ2-3, with TRBD1 identical over 12 bases. This TCR came from a young woman with active or convalescent COVID-19. The CDR3 loop is CASSSGTGGSVTDTQYF. CDR3 bases: TGCGCCAGCAGCTCCGGGACAGGGGGCTCTGTGACGGATACGCAGTATTTT.